This T cell receptor (beta chain) was sequenced during a study of T cell repertoires in cytomegalovirus infection. Whole-study context: HLA-C-restricted CMV epitopes, recently identified, and well-studied HLA-B-restricted ones were used by the study. Public signatures in TCR beta pointed to CMV infection and matching HLA type.

The length of the CDR3 is 15 residues. CDR1 MNHEY and CDR2 SVGEGT come from the germline V gene. V was pared by 4 bases and J by 4 bases, with 9 bases of the junction left unmatched. As to this clonotype: Its target is unknown.

General study results and limits: Cumulated frequencies of public TCR beta families served to identify carriers of CMV plus the relevant HLA. The ex vivo response was dominated by HLA-C-restricted CMV-specific TCR beta clonotypes.

One entry per CDR3 protein, called by TCRdb with MiXCR from the reads. This table has 26,000 or so distinct CDR3 sequences, 19% appearing once. This sequence joins TRBV6-2 or TRBV6-3 and TRBJ1-1; TRBD1 agrees at 7 bases. Specimen: CD8+ T cells from cultured PBMCs, collected from culture after CMV antigen stimulation. The sequence came from a human donor in good health (CMV status not recorded). Some clones in this sample may be carry-over from other donors' samples. The CDR3: CASSSPTGYITEAFF. The CDR3 DNA reads TGTGCCAGCAGTTCGCCGACAGGGTATATCACTGAAGCTTTCTTT.